The 32 T cell receptor beta chains below were found in one sample sequenced in a study of control samples from healthy donors and cancer patients. The table came from immunoSEQ multiplex PCR; TCRdb's copy has only in-frame clones and leaves some out. Here the sample spans 100,000 to 150,000 clones, 90% being singletons. Sequenced sample: blood. The origin of the receptors is a man aged 35-49 years in good health.

The chain is built from TRBV29-1 and TRBJ2-2, with 10 bases identical to TRBD1. The length of the CDR3 is 16 residues. The germline CDR1 and CDR2 sequences are SQVTM and ANQGSEA. The V and J ends lost 5 bases and 4 bases, in that order; junction bases with no gene match: 10. The CDR3 reads CSVRDRGSNGTGELFF. The CDR3, as DNA: TGCAGCGTTCGGGACAGGGGTTCGAACGGCACCGGGGAGCTGTTTTTT.

V and J are TRBV27 and TRBJ1-4, with a weak D call TRBD1 (5 bases). There are 16 residues in the CDR3. Germline CDR1 is MNHEY and CDR2 is SMNVEV (reference sequence). Deletions cut 7 bases from V and 2 bases from J, with 17 bases between. The CDR3 spells CASNDRGPRTNEKLFF. CDR3 bases: TGTGCCAGCAACGACCGGGGCCCGAGGACTAATGAAAAACTGTTTTTT.

J is TRBJ2-2 and V is TRBV3-1 (or the pseudogene TRBV3-2), with D maybe TRBD2 (6 bases). The ends were cut back, 4 bases at V and 1 base at J, with 7 bases in the middle. CDR3 length equals 14 residues. Germline V gene lookup returns CDR1 LGHDT and CDR2 YNNKEL (reference sequence). The CDR3 DNA reads as TGTGCCAGCAGCCGGGGACTGAACACCGGGGAGCTGTTTTTT. It specifies CASSRGLNTGELFF.

CDR3 coding DNA: TGTGCCAGTAGAGGCGATCATCAGCCCCAGCATTTT. Encoded protein: CASRGDHQPQHF. J is TRBJ1-5 and V is TRBV19; D unclear. Germline CDR1 reads LNHDA; CDR2 reads SQIVND (reference sequence). The CDR3 is 12 residues long. Trimming cost V 6 bases and J 5 bases, with 8 bases left between them.

The chain combines TRBV5-1 with TRBJ2-1; weak D call: TRBD1 (5 bases). From germline, CDR1 is SGHRS and CDR2 YFSETQ. V was clipped by 5 bases and J by 4 bases, with 10 bases between them. The CDR3 extends over 13 amino acids. The CDR3, as DNA: TGCGCCAGCAGTTTCAGGGCGTACAATGAGCAGTTCTTC. Its translation is CASSFRAYNEQFF.

The genes are TRBV19 and TRBJ1-5, with D possibly matching TRBD1 (5 bases). V was cut by 6 bases and J by 0 bases, with 24 bases left in between. The CDR3 has 19 residues. The V gene's germline CDR1 is LNHDA and CDR2 SQIVND (reference sequence). CDR3 DNA sequence: TGTGCCAGTAGGGACGAGGCGAGGGGTCGAGTTTATAGCAATCAGCCCCAGCATTTT. Protein: CASRDEARGRVYSNQPQHF.

V and J are TRBV11-2 and TRBJ2-7; TRBD2 matches at 8 bases. Germline CDR1 reads SGHAT; CDR2 reads FQNNGV. There are 15 residues in the CDR3. Losses at the gene ends were 1 base for V and 6 bases for J; bases not matched to a gene: 8. The CDR3 DNA reads TGTGCCAGCAGCTTAGTTTCGAGCGGGGGTCCCGAGCAGTACTTC. It is translated as CASSLVSSGGPEQYF.

This rearrangement joins TRBV19 to TRBJ1-1, with unresolved D. The V end lost 6 bases, the J end lost 3 bases, and 17 bases lay between the germline ends. This CDR3 is 15 amino acids long. In germline, CDR1 is LNHDA, CDR2 SQIVND (reference sequence). The chain's CDR3 is CASSDLTRADTEAFF. The CDR3, as DNA: TGTGCCAGTAGCGATTTGACACGGGCGGACACTGAAGCTTTCTTT.

CDR3 nucleotide sequence: TGTGCCAGCAGCAGGGCGGAGGTCTCTGGAAACACCATATATTTT. It encodes CASSRAEVSGNTIYF. The chain uses TRBV7-9 and TRBJ1-3; no clear D. The ends were cut back, 5 bases at V and 0 bases at J, with 11 bases in the middle. CDR1 and CDR2 from the germline V gene are SEHNR and FQNEAQ (reference sequence). CDR3 length: 15 residues.

The rearrangement links TRBV14 to TRBJ2-3, with 12 bases that match TRBD2. Germline lookup yields CDR1 SGHDN and CDR2 FVKESK. This CDR3 is 20 amino acids long. Germline trimming cut 3 bases from V and 2 bases from J; bases unmatched to any gene: 15. DNA for the CDR3: TGTGCCAGCAGCCAGCCGATGACTCGACTAGCGGGGGATGACACAGATACGCAGTATTTT. It encodes CASSQPMTRLAGDDTDTQYF.

As concerns this clone: This specimen includes other DNA sequences encoding the same CDR3. The chain couples TRBV12-3 or TRBV12-4 to TRBJ1-5, with D possibly being TRBD1 (6 bases). The CDR3 covers 13 residues. Deletions cut 1 base from V and 7 bases from J, with 8 bases between. This chain's CDR3 is CASSLDRVQPQHF. CDR3 nucleotides: TGTGCCAGCAGTTTAGACAGGGTCCAGCCCCAGCATTTT.

V and J are TRBV18 and TRBJ2-5, with D uncertain. The germline V gene has CDR1 KGHSH and CDR2 LQKENI. This CDR3 has 13 residues. V gave up 5 bases and J gave up 0 bases, with 7 bases separating them. CDR3 region: CASSFGYQETQYF. CDR3 bases: TGTGCCAGCTCATTCGGGTACCAAGAGACCCAGTACTTC.

The chain is built from TRBV2 and TRBJ1-5; 8 nucleotides match TRBD1. This CDR3 region has 14 residues. The ends lost 9 bases at V and 3 bases at J; junction bases unmatched: 7. In germline, CDR1 is SNHLY, CDR2 FYNNEI. The chain's CDR3 is CASRGQDPNQPQHF. The DNA of the CDR3 is TGTGCCAGTAGGGGACAGGACCCCAATCAGCCCCAGCATTTT.

By share of the sample, this clone is medium-sized (0.01 to 0.1%). This chain uses TRBV3-1 (or the pseudogene TRBV3-2) with TRBJ1-2, with 7 bases identical to TRBD1. The CDR3 covers 15 residues. After removal of 0 bases from V and 6 bases from J, the junction contained 7 bases not matched to a gene. Per germline, CDR1 LGHDT and CDR2 YNNKEL (reference sequence). CDR3 nucleotide sequence: TGTGCCAGCAGCCAAGACTTAGGGCAGGGGGATGGCTACACCTTC. Translation gives CASSQDLGQGDGYTF.

This clone was recorded once. The chain carries TRBV4-2 and TRBJ2-5; maybe TRBD1 (5 bases). The CDR3 covers 14 residues. Looked up from germline, CDR1 is LGHNA and CDR2 is YNFKEQ. V was shortened by 0 bases and J by 5 bases, with 10 bases between the two germline ends. CDR3 sequence (DNA): TGTGCCAGCAGCCAAGAGGGTAGGGGTGAGACCCAGTACTTC. Translating gives CASSQEGRGETQYF.

J is TRBJ1-5 and V is TRBV3-1 (or the pseudogene TRBV3-2); 8 bases match TRBD1. Germline CDR1 and CDR2: LGHDT and YNNKEL (reference sequence). V trimming: 2 bases; J trimming: 6 bases; junction bases outside the gene matches: 9. This CDR3 is 16 amino acids long. The CDR3 sequence: CASSQWDEQGAQPQHF. The CDR3 nucleotides read TGTGCCAGCAGCCAATGGGATGAGCAGGGGGCTCAGCCCCAGCATTTT.

Of note for this clone: The junction and the germline gene differ at one end; a read error may be behind it. The rearrangement links TRBV7-7 to TRBJ2-1; D may be TRBD1 (6 bases). The germline CDR1 and CDR2 sequences are SSHAT and FNYEAQ (reference sequence). The CDR3 is made up of 15 amino acids. CDR3 sequence: CASSLAGATYNEQFF. CDR3 DNA: TGTGCTAGCAGCTTAGCAGGGGCCACTTACAATGAGCAGTTCTTC.

The gene calls are TRBV2 and TRBJ1-2; 12 bases are shared with TRBD1. Germline CDR1 reads SNHLY; CDR2 reads FYNNEI. Trimming at V came to 4 bases and at J to 7 bases, leaving 4 bases not matched to a gene. The CDR3 covers 14 residues. CDR3 sequence (DNA): TGTGCCAGCAGTGGGGACAGGGGGCCTGGTGGCTACACCTTC. Translating it yields CASSGDRGPGGYTF.

Only a few counts were recorded for this clone. This chain joins TRBV7-2 and TRBJ1-5, with D uncertain. Germline V gene data show CDR1 as SGHTA and CDR2 as FQGNSA. The CDR3 extends over 13 amino acids. The V gene lost 2 bases and the J gene lost 4 bases, with 6 bases spanning the gap. CDR3 residues: CASSLRSNQPQHF. The CDR3 nucleotides read TGTGCCAGCAGCTTACGCTCAAATCAGCCCCAGCATTTT.

This clone was recorded only once. The chain uses TRBV3-1 (or the pseudogene TRBV3-2) and TRBJ1-1; tentative D call: TRBD1 (6 bases). Per the germline V gene, CDR1 is LGHDT and CDR2 is YNNKEL (reference sequence). The CDR3 is 14 residues long. V lost 3 bases and J 3 bases, leaving 11 bases between the germline ends. The CDR3 is CASSQTGLDTEAFF. CDR3 in DNA: TGTGCCAGCAGCCAGACAGGTTTAGACACTGAAGCTTTCTTT.

A single count supports this clone. The J gene is TRBJ2-7, the V gene TRBV29-1, with TRBD2 matching 9 bases. The CDR3 is made up of 13 amino acids. Germline V lookup: CDR1 SQVTM, CDR2 ANQGSEA. The V and J ends lost 7 bases and 2 bases, in that order; junction bases with no gene match: 6. CDR3 sequence reads: CSGSGGPTYEQYF. CDR3 in DNA: TGCAGCGGGAGCGGGGGGCCTACCTACGAGCAGTACTTC.

V usage is TRBV30 and J usage is TRBJ1-5; D is uncertain. V lost 0 bases and J lost 6, with 12 bases in between. CDR3 size: 14 residues. Germline values: CDR1 GTSNPN, CDR2 SVGIG (reference sequence). In DNA, the CDR3 is TGTGCCTGGAGTGTAGATAACCCGGGTCAGCCCCAGCATTTT. Amino acid sequence: CAWSVDNPGQPQHF.

This clone was seen once. J is TRBJ1-5 and V is TRBV19, with D perhaps TRBD1 (6 bases). V was cut by 2 bases and J by 0 bases, with 17 bases left in between. The CDR3 extends over 18 amino acids. The germline CDR1 and CDR2 sequences are LNHDA and SQIVND (reference sequence). DNA for the CDR3: TGTGCCAGTAGTATATTACAGGGATGGTTGGATAGCAATCAGCCCCAGCATTTT. It encodes CASSILQGWLDSNQPQHF.

The chain combines TRBV12-3 or TRBV12-4 with TRBJ2-3; D remains ambiguous. V gave up 6 bases and J gave up 2 bases, with 9 bases separating them. This CDR3 spans 13 amino acids. The CDR3 loop is CASSRPVTDTQYF. As DNA, the CDR3 is TGTGCCAGCAGCCGACCCGTCACAGATACGCAGTATTTT.

This clone was recorded only once. The chain carries TRBV6-1 and TRBJ1-6, with D maybe TRBD1 (5 bases). The V end lost 3 bases, the J end lost 10 bases, and 10 bases lay between the germline ends. This CDR3 is built from 13 residues. The germline V gene has CDR1 MNHNS and CDR2 SASEGT. The CDR3 DNA is TGTGCCAGCAGTGAGTCAGGGCCATCACCCCTCCACTTT. It encodes CASSESGPSPLHF.

This clone was recorded only once. V is TRBV19 and J is TRBJ2-7, with D possibly called TRBD1 or TRBD2 (5 bases each). The CDR3 contains 12 residues. Deletions cut 4 bases from V and 7 bases from J, with 11 bases between. CDR1 is LNHDA, CDR2 SQIVND, per germline (reference sequence). CDR3 in DNA: TGTGCCAGTAGTACAAGACAGCGGGAGCAGTACTTC. It encodes CASSTRQREQYF.

This chain links TRBV5-1 with TRBJ2-1; no reliable D call. The ends were cut back, 5 bases at V and 0 bases at J, with 12 bases in the middle. CDR1 is SGHRS, CDR2 YFSETQ, per germline. CDR3 length: 15 amino acids. DNA of the CDR3: TGCGCCAGCAGGCCCCTAGGGAACTCCTACAATGAGCAGTTCTTC. It is translated as CASRPLGNSYNEQFF. Together with reference TRBV5-1 and TRBJ2-1, the CDR3 gives the full variable domain: KAGVTQTPRYLIKTRGQQVTLSCSPISGHRSVSWYQQTPGQGLQFLFEYFSETQRNKGNFPGRFSGRQFSNSRSEMNVSTLELGDSALYLCASRPLGNSYNEQFFGPGTRLTVL.

The chain employs TRBV28 and TRBJ2-5; D gene unclear. The germline V gene encodes CDR1 MDHEN and CDR2 SYDVKM. CDR3 length equals 12 residues. Trimming took off 3 bases at V and 5 bases at J, with 7 bases between the two ends. CDR3 in amino acids: CASSFVYETQYF. The CDR3 region has the DNA TGTGCCAGCAGTTTTGTATACGAGACCCAGTACTTC.

This clone was detected only once. The chain has TRBV19 and TRBJ1-2; D is unresolved. This CDR3 is built from 12 residues. V shed 3 bases and J shed 8 bases, with 10 bases lying between them. Per germline, CDR1 LNHDA and CDR2 SQIVND (reference sequence). CDR3 in DNA: TGTGCCAGTAGTATCAGGTCGGGGGGCTACACCTTC. Translating gives CASSIRSGGYTF. Full variable domain (missing parts from reference TRBV19 and TRBJ1-2): DGGITQSPKYLFRKEGQNVTLSCEQNLNHDAMYWYRQDPGQGLRLIYYSQIVNDFQKGDIAEGYSVSREKKESFPLTVTSAQKNPTAFYLCASSIRSGGYTFGSGTRLTVV.

This clone showed up just once. CDR3 region: CASSVGGNYGYTF. CDR3 bases: TGTGCCAGCAGCGTGGGCGGAAACTATGGCTACACCTTC. This chain links TRBV5-6 with TRBJ1-2, with no clear D. CDR1 and CDR2 (germline): SGHDT, YYEEEE. This CDR3 contains 13 residues. The V end was cut by 4 bases, the J end by 2 bases, with 9 bases between. Looking up the rest from reference TRBV5-6 and TRBJ1-2 gives the full variable domain: DAGVTQSPTHLIKTRGQQVTLRCSPKSGHDTVSWYQQALGQGPQFIFQYYEEEERQRGNFPDRFSGHQFPNYSSELNVNALLLGDSALYLCASSVGGNYGYTFGSGTRLTVV.

The chain joins TRBV27 to TRBJ1-2; possible D gene TRBD1, 5 bases. Germline V gene lookup returns CDR1 MNHEY and CDR2 SMNVEV (reference sequence). The V end lost 2 bases, the J end lost 6 bases, and 10 bases lay between the germline ends. The CDR3 is made up of 13 amino acids. CDR3 residues: CASSLMGGDGYTF. CDR3 in DNA: TGTGCCAGCAGTTTAATGGGGGGGGATGGCTACACCTTC.

This clone was seen just once. V gene TRBV6-1 combines with J gene TRBJ2-3; D call uncertain. The CDR3 contains 15 residues. Trimming cost V 3 bases and J 0 bases, with 10 bases left between them. Germline loops: CDR1 MNHNS, CDR2 SASEGT. The CDR3 here is CASSDRAFSTDTQYF. As DNA, the CDR3 is TGTGCCAGCAGTGATAGGGCCTTTAGCACAGATACGCAGTATTTT.